Included here is one T cell receptor beta chain sequence, with context. V lost 3 bases and J 4 bases, leaving 13 bases between the germline ends. Germline CDR1 is LNHDA and CDR2 is SQIVND (reference sequence). The CDR3 is 15 amino acids. Blood samples were obtained at baseline, cycle 4 day 1, and cycle 7 day 1. This specimen belongs to a study of OX40 agonist ivuxolimab in advanced cancers. Profiling relied on immunoSEQ multiplex PCR, and the TCRdb table lists in-frame clones only, not all of them. The repertoire has around 40,000 clones, around four fifths of them found once; the top ten carry 2% to 2.5%.

This clonotype was sampled from an adult with an advanced solid tumor such as melanoma, head and neck, liver or kidney cancer. This sequence joins TRBV19 and TRBJ2-1, with D perhaps TRBD2 (6 bases). The material sequenced was CD4+ or CD8+ T cells sorted from blood, taken in a trial of the OX40 agonist ivuxolimab. In DNA, the CDR3 is TGTGCCAGTAGTATGAGGGGCGGGGCATACAATGAGCAGTTCTTC. This sequence encodes CASSMRGGAYNEQFF. The variable domain in full, with the rest retrieved from reference TRBV19 and TRBJ2-1, is DGGITQSPKYLFRKEGQNVTLSCEQNLNHDAMYWYRQDPGQGLRLIYYSQIVNDFQKGDIAEGYSVSREKKESFPLTVTSAQKNPTAFYLCASSMRGGAYNEQFFGPGTRLTVL.